Sequencing of this TCR beta chain was carried out in a study of shared clonotypes between healthy human individuals. Using immunoSEQ multiplex PCR, the repertoire was profiled, and TCRdb retains in-frame clones only, with some absent. This sample yields about 110,000 clones, of which 68% are seen a single time; approximately 23% belongs to the top ten. Each CD8 memory set brought CD45RO+ cells together with CCR7-negative CD45RA+ TemRA cells. Sample: memory CD8+ T cells sorted from blood. The subset was: CD45RO+ cells pooled with CCR7-negative TemRA cells. The receptor's source is a woman in her thirties in good health.

The CDR3 protein is CASSYSMEGEAEKLFF. CDR3 nucleotide sequence: TGTGCCAGCAGTTACTCGATGGAGGGGGAGGCTGAAAAACTGTTTTTT. V and J are TRBV6-5 and TRBJ1-4; a weak D match, TRBD1 (6 bases). Germline loops: CDR1 MNHEY, CDR2 SVGAGI. The CDR3 consists of 16 residues. The germline V and J ends were trimmed by 0 bases and 7 bases, with 15 bases remaining between them.